Here is one T cell receptor beta chain with its context. Its target is unknown. This PCR relied on a set of 60 Vbeta primers and 13 Jbeta primers. Measured with immunoSEQ multiplex PCR; TCRdb has only the in-frame clones, and not every one. This table holds over 150,000 clones, 60% to 85% found once. This CDR3 is 18 amino acids long. The germline V gene has CDR1 SGHVS and CDR2 FQNEAQ. J gave up 5 bases and V 0 bases, and 15 bases lay outside the gene matches. The data were taken from a study of cytomegalovirus exposure and HLA in healthy donors. The study, taken as a whole, reports: Follow-up analysis seemed to connect common viral pathogens with several of the most significant clusters identified.

The V call is TRBV7-8, the J call TRBJ2-7; 8 bases are a match to TRBD1. The sample consisted of PBMCs. The TCR sequence derives from a girl under 18 in good health and CMV-seropositive. The CDR3 DNA is TGTGCCAGCAGCTTAGCGGGGGTATCCGGGACAGGAATCCACGAGCAGTACTTC. Translating it yields CASSLAGVSGTGIHEQYF.